This T cell receptor (beta chain) was documented in a study of shared clonotypes between healthy human individuals. Germline V gene sequence: CDR1 MNHEY, CDR2 SMNVEV (reference sequence). The CDR3 spans 15 residues. V was clipped by 5 bases and J by 10 bases; unmatched bases: 15. The run depth of the assay was deep. Sequencing used immunoSEQ multiplex PCR; TCRdb keeps in-frame clones, though not all of them. The data show around 500,000 clones, roughly 80% seen once. This clone was recorded only once. A read error is the likely source, as a far larger clone sits one nucleotide away. The source of this sequence is a woman aged 35 to 49 in good health. Some clones in this sample may be carry-over from other donors' samples. The material sequenced was PBMCs. V gene TRBV27 combines with J gene TRBJ2-3; 7 positions match TRBD2. The CDR3 region has the DNA TGTGCCAGCAGTCCAACTAGCTGGAGTCGGGGGGCGCAGTATTTT. The encoded protein is CASSPTSWSRGAQYF.